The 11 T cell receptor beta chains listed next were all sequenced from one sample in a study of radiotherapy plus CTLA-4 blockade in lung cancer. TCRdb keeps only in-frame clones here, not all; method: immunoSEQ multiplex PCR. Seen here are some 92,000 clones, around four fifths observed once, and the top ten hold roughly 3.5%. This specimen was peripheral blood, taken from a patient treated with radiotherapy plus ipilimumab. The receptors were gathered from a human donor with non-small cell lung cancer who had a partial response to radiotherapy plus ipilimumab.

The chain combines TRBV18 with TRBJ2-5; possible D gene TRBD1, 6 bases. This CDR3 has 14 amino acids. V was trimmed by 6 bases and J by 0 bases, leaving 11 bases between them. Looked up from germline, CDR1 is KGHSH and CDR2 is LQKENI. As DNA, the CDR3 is TGTGCCAGCTCCCAGAACAGGGACCAAGAGACCCAGTACTTC. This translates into CASSQNRDQETQYF.

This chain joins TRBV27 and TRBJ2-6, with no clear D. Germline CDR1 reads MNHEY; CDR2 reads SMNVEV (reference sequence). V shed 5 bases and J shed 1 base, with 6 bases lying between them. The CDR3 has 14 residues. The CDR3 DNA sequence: TGTGCCAGCAGTCGCAGGTCTGGGGCCAACGTCCTGACTTTC. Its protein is CASSRRSGANVLTF.

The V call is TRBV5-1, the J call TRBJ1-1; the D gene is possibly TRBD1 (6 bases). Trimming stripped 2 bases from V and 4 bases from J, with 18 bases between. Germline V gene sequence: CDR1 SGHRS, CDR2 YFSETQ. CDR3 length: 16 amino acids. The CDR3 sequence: CASSFGARGGSTEAFF. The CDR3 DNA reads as TGCGCCAGCAGCTTTGGGGCCAGGGGCGGGAGCACTGAAGCTTTCTTT.

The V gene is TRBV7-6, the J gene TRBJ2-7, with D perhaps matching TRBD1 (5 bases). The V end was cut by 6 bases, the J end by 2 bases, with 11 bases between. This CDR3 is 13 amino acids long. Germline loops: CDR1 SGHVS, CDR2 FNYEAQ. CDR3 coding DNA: TGTGCCAGCAGTTGGGGCGGTACCTACGAGCAGTACTTC. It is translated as CASSWGGTYEQYF.

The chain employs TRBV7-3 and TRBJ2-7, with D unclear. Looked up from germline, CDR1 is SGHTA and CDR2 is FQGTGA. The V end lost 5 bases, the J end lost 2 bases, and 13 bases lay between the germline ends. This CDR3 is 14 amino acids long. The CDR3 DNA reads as TGTGCCAGCAGCAACAACCCTGGAGCCTACGAGCAGTACTTC. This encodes CASSNNPGAYEQYF. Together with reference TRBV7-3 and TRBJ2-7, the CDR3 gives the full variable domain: GAGVSQTPSNKVTEKGKYVELRCDPISGHTALYWYRQSLGQGPEFLIYFQGTGAADDSGLPNDRFFAVRPEGSVSTLKIQRTERGDSAVYLCASSNNPGAYEQYFGPGTRLTVT.

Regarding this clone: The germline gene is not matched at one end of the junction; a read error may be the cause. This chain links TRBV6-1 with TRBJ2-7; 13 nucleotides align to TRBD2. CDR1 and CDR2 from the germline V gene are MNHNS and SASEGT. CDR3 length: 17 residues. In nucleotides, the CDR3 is TGTGCCATCAGTGTTGGGACCGGGACTAGCGGGACTTACGAGCAGTACTTC. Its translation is CAISVGTGTSGTYEQYF.

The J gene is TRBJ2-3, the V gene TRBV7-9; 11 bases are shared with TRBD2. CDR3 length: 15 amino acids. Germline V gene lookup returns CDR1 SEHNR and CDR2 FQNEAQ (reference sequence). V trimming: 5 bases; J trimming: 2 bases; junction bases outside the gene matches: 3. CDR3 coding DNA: TGTGCCAGCAGCCAACTAGCGGGGGTCACAGATACGCAGTATTTT. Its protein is CASSQLAGVTDTQYF.

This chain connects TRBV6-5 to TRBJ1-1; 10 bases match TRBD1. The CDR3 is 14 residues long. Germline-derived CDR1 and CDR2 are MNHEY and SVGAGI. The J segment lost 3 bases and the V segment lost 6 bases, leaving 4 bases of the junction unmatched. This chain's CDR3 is CASSRDRGDTEAFF. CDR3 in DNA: TGTGCCAGCAGCCGGGACAGGGGCGACACTGAAGCTTTCTTT.

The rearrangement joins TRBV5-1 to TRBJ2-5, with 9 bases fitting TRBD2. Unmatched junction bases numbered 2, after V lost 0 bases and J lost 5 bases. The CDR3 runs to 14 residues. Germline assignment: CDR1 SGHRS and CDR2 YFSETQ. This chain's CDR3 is CASSLESGGETQYF. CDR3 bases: TGCGCCAGCAGCTTGGAGAGCGGGGGGGAGACCCAGTACTTC.

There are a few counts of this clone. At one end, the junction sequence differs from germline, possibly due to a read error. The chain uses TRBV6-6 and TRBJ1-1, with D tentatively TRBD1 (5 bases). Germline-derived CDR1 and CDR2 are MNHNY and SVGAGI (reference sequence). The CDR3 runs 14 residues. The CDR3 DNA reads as TGTGCCATCAGTGAGTCTGGGGGGAGCACTGAAGCTTTCTTT. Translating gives CAISESGGSTEAFF.

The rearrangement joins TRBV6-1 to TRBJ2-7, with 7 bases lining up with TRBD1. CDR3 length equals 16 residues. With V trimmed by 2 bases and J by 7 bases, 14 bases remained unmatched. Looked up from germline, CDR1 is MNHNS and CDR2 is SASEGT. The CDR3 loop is CASSENRGRLVGEQYF. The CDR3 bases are TGTGCCAGCAGTGAAAACAGGGGTCGACTCGTGGGGGAGCAGTACTTC.